Listed below are T cell receptor beta chains from one sample, sequenced in a study of cytomegalovirus exposure and HLA in healthy donors. TCRdb's copy holds only in-frame clones and misses some; the assay was immunoSEQ multiplex PCR. The sample contains some 190,000 clones, less than 90% of which appear only once. The sequenced sample was PBMCs. The receptors derive from a woman aged 30 to 39 in good health and CMV-seronegative. Both conserved end residues are part of each CDR3. Fields, in order: V gene, D gene, J gene, clone size, CDR3 protein, CDR3 DNA. The D gene is left open where the match is weak. Clone sizes are given selectively: once, few, many, or a class where the clone is expanded.

V: TRBV6-5; D: -; J: TRBJ2-2; size: -; CDR3: CASSYGRINTGELFF; DNA: TGTGCCAGCAGTTACGGGCGAATAAACACCGGGGAGCTGTTTTTT
V: TRBV4-2; D: TRBD2; J: TRBJ2-1; size: -; CDR3: CASSRSPGTSGRNEQFF; DNA: TGTGCCAGCAGCCGATCGCCCGGGACTAGCGGACGCAATGAGCAGTTCTTC
V: TRBV30; D: -; J: TRBJ2-2; size: -; CDR3: CAWSPQWRGNTGELFF; DNA: TGTGCCTGGAGTCCCCAATGGCGGGGTAACACCGGGGAGCTGTTTTTT
V: TRBV7-9; D: -; J: TRBJ1-1; size: -; CDR3: CASSPLDSMNTEAFF; DNA: TGTGCCAGCAGCCCCCTGGACAGCATGAACACTGAAGCTTTCTTT
V: TRBV11-1; D: -; J: TRBJ2-7; size: -; CDR3: CASSLGLAALYEQYF; DNA: TGTGCCAGCAGCTTGGGGTTAGCGGCCCTCTACGAGCAGTACTTC
V: TRBV5-1; D: TRBD1; J: TRBJ2-7; size: -; CDR3: CASSLAGQDSYEQYF; DNA: TGCGCCAGCAGCTTGGCCGGACAGGATTCCTACGAGCAGTACTTC
V: TRBV5-1; D: TRBD2; J: TRBJ2-3; size: -; CDR3: CASSSPSGSLADTQYF; DNA: TGCGCCAGCAGCTCGCCGAGCGGGAGCTTAGCAGATACGCAGTATTTT
V: TRBV4-2; D: TRBD2; J: TRBJ2-7; size: -; CDR3: CASSQASGPSYEQYF; DNA: TGTGCCAGCAGCCAAGCTAGCGGACCCTCCTACGAGCAGTACTTC
V: TRBV9; D: TRBD1; J: TRBJ2-3; size: -; CDR3: CASSKGTVSTDTQYF; DNA: TGTGCCAGCAGCAAAGGGACAGTGAGCACAGATACGCAGTATTTT
V: TRBV29-1; D: TRBD2; J: TRBJ2-1; size: -; CDR3: CSVSLSSRTSVIYEQFF; DNA: TGCAGCGTCTCGCTCTCCTCAAGGACTAGCGTAATCTATGAGCAGTTCTTC
V: TRBV21-1; D: -; J: TRBJ1-4; size: -; CDR3: CASRWGGGNEKLFF; DNA: -
V: TRBV28; D: TRBD2; J: TRBJ2-7; size: -; CDR3: CASSSPPSGRNEQYF; DNA: TGTGCCAGCAGCTCCCCTCCTAGCGGGAGGAACGAGCAGTACTTC
V: TRBV5-5; D: -; J: TRBJ1-4; size: -; CDR3: CASSYQQRNEKLFF; DNA: TGTGCCAGCAGCTACCAACAGCGGAATGAAAAACTGTTTTTT
V: TRBV28; D: -; J: TRBJ1-3; size: once; CDR3: CGARPSGNTIYF; DNA: TGTGGGGCCCGCCCATCTGGAAACACCATATATTTT
V: TRBV28; D: TRBD2; J: TRBJ2-1; size: -; CDR3: CASSLSGTRGEQFF; DNA: TGTGCCAGCAGTTTATCCGGGACTAGAGGTGAGCAGTTCTTC
V: TRBV10-2; D: TRBD2; J: TRBJ2-1; size: -; CDR3: CASARGLYNEQFF; DNA: TGCGCCAGCGCACGGGGACTATACAATGAGCAGTTCTTC
V: TRBV6-5; D: -; J: TRBJ2-7; size: -; CDR3: CANRREISSYEQYF; DNA: TGTGCCAACCGAAGAGAGATTAGCTCCTACGAGCAGTACTTC
V: TRBV7-9; D: TRBD1; J: TRBJ1-4; size: once; CDR3: CASSTGQGRNEKLFF; DNA: TGTGCCAGCAGCACCGGACAGGGGCGTAATGAAAAACTGTTTTTT
V: TRBV5-1; D: -; J: TRBJ2-1; size: -; CDR3: CASRSMLASSYNEQFF; DNA: TGCGCCAGCAGGTCCATGTTAGCGAGCTCCTACAATGAGCAGTTCTTC
V: TRBV6-6; D: -; J: TRBJ2-2; size: -; CDR3: CASSYDRYTGELFF; DNA: TGTGCCAGCAGTTACGACAGGTACACCGGGGAGCTGTTTTTT
V: TRBV28; D: TRBD1; J: TRBJ1-5; size: -; CDR3: CASSTPTGSNQPQHF; DNA: TGTGCCAGCAGTACCCCGACAGGGAGCAATCAGCCCCAGCATTTT
V: TRBV30; D: -; J: TRBJ1-1; size: -; CDR3: CAWSPGRLTEAFF; DNA: TGTGCCTGGAGTCCAGGTAGGCTCACTGAAGCTTTCTTT
V: TRBV5-1; D: -; J: TRBJ1-1; size: -; CDR3: CASSLAGEAFF; DNA: TGCGCCAGCAGCTTGGCAGGTGAAGCTTTCTTT
V: TRBV6-1; D: -; J: TRBJ2-7; size: -; CDR3: CASSRAGFTSYEQYF; DNA: TGTGCCAGCAGTCGGGCGGGATTTACCTCCTACGAGCAGTACTTC
V: TRBV11-2; D: -; J: TRBJ2-3; size: -; CDR3: CASSLKLGAPTDTQYF; DNA: TGTGCCAGCAGCTTAAAATTAGGGGCGCCCACAGATACGCAGTATTTT
V: TRBV29-1; D: TRBD1; J: TRBJ2-7; size: -; CDR3: CSVSRGQYEQYF; DNA: TGCAGCGTTTCCCGGGGACAGTACGAGCAGTACTTC
V: TRBV2; D: -; J: TRBJ2-5; size: -; CDR3: CASSDRGEAQYF; DNA: TGTGCCAGCAGTGACCGTGGGGAGGCCCAGTACTTC
V: TRBV7-2; D: -; J: TRBJ2-5; size: once; CDR3: CASSLAGVIQETQYF; DNA: TGTGCCAGCAGCTTGGCAGGGGTTATCCAAGAGACCCAGTACTTC
V: TRBV18; D: TRBD2; J: TRBJ2-3; size: -; CDR3: CASSPRSRAGGSTDTQYF; DNA: TGTGCCAGCTCACCACGATCCAGGGCGGGGGGGAGCACAGATACGCAGTATTTT
V: TRBV5-8; D: -; J: TRBJ2-5; size: -; CDR3: CASSLAGGWGQETQYF; DNA: TGTGCCAGCAGCTTGGCCGGAGGGTGGGGACAAGAGACCCAGTACTTC
V: TRBV6-1; D: TRBD2; J: TRBJ2-3; size: once; CDR3: CASSPQREGTYTQYF; DNA: TGTGCCAGCAGTCCACAGCGGGAAGGAACATATACGCAGTATTTT
V: TRBV7-6; D: -; J: TRBJ1-5; size: once; CDR3: CASSLEAGSDQPQHF; DNA: TGTGCCAGCAGCTTAGAGGCGGGTAGTGATCAGCCCCAGCATTTT
V: TRBV7-3; D: TRBD2; J: TRBJ2-1; size: -; CDR3: CASSLGTSGGNEQFF; DNA: TGTGCCAGCAGCTTAGGGACTAGCGGGGGTAATGAGCAGTTCTTC
V: TRBV6-5; D: -; J: TRBJ2-7; size: -; CDR3: CASSYVADSYEQYF; DNA: TGTGCCAGCAGTTACGTCGCAGATTCCTACGAGCAGTACTTC
V: TRBV27; D: -; J: TRBJ1-2; size: -; CDR3: CASSTSGTGYTF; DNA: TGTGCCAGCAGTACCTCAGGTACTGGCTACACCTTC
V: TRBV15; D: TRBD1; J: TRBJ2-1; size: -; CDR3: CATSRNRGNEQFF; DNA: TGTGCCACCAGCAGAAACAGGGGTAATGAGCAGTTCTTC
V: TRBV7-8; D: -; J: TRBJ2-7; size: -; CDR3: CASSPTSNEQYF; DNA: TGTGCCAGCAGTCCTACTAGCAACGAGCAGTACTTC
V: TRBV28; D: -; J: TRBJ2-7; size: -; CDR3: CASSGRHEGGDEQYF; DNA: TGTGCCAGCAGTGGCCGCCACGAAGGAGGCGACGAGCAGTACTTC
V: TRBV7-9; D: TRBD1; J: TRBJ2-1; size: -; CDR3: CASSSPGTGIHEQFF; DNA: TGTGCCAGCAGCTCTCCGGGGACAGGCATACATGAGCAGTTCTTC
V: TRBV15; D: -; J: TRBJ2-3; size: -; CDR3: CATSRPVRTASTDTQYF; DNA: TGTGCCACCAGCAGACCAGTGAGGACAGCAAGCACAGATACGCAGTATTTT
V: TRBV28; D: -; J: TRBJ2-7; size: -; CDR3: CASSFDTSLSDEQYF; DNA: TGTGCCAGCAGTTTCGACACCTCACTCTCCGACGAGCAGTACTTC
V: TRBV28; D: -; J: TRBJ1-1; size: -; CDR3: CASSAPGENTEAFF; DNA: TGTGCCAGCAGTGCCCCGGGGGAGAACACTGAAGCTTTCTTT
V: TRBV5-1; D: TRBD2; J: TRBJ2-1; size: -; CDR3: CASRRTSGSNEQFF; DNA: TGCGCCAGCAGAAGGACTAGCGGGAGCAATGAGCAGTTCTTC
V: TRBV28; D: -; J: TRBJ2-7; size: -; CDR3: CASLRVATYEQYF; DNA: TGTGCCAGCTTGAGGGTAGCCACCTACGAGCAGTACTTC
V: TRBV2; D: TRBD2; J: TRBJ2-5; size: -; CDR3: CASSPEAGEETQYF; DNA: TGTGCCAGCAGCCCGGAAGCGGGAGAAGAGACCCAGTACTTC
V: TRBV7-9; D: -; J: TRBJ2-7; size: -; CDR3: CASSLGALTSYEQYF; DNA: TGTGCCAGCAGCTTGGGGGCGCTAACCTCCTACGAGCAGTACTTC
V: TRBV5-6; D: -; J: TRBJ2-2; size: few; CDR3: CATFGGATGELFF; DNA: TGTGCCACCTTCGGTGGAGCGACCGGGGAGCTGTTTTTT
V: TRBV5-1; D: -; J: TRBJ2-7; size: -; CDR3: CASSYHNSHEQYF; DNA: TGCGCCAGCAGTTATCACAACAGTCACGAGCAGTACTTC
V: TRBV5-1; D: TRBD1; J: TRBJ1-2; size: -; CDR3: CASSRDRALYYGYTF; DNA: TGCGCCAGCAGCAGGGACAGGGCTCTTTACTATGGCTACACCTTC
V: TRBV2; D: -; J: TRBJ1-5; size: -; CDR3: CASSDLQGNQPQHF; DNA: TGTGCCAGCAGTGACCTCCAGGGAAATCAGCCCCAGCATTTT
V: TRBV14; D: -; J: TRBJ1-5; size: -; CDR3: CASSQGAGHYSNQPQHF; DNA: TGTGCCAGCAGCCAAGGGGCAGGACACTATAGCAATCAGCCCCAGCATTTT
V: TRBV4-1; D: TRBD1; J: TRBJ2-6; size: -; CDR3: CASSQVSGYRGSFTGANVLTF; DNA: TGCGCCAGCAGCCAAGTTTCAGGTTACAGGGGGTCCTTCACTGGGGCCAACGTCCTGACTTTC
V: TRBV25-1; D: -; J: TRBJ2-2; size: -; CDR3: CASSDAASTGELFF; DNA: TGTGCCAGCAGTGACGCCGCCAGCACCGGGGAGCTGTTTTTT
V: TRBV19; D: -; J: TRBJ2-1; size: -; CDR3: CASSMTGSSEQFF; DNA: TGTGCCAGTAGTATGACCGGGAGTTCTGAGCAGTTCTTC